This T cell receptor (beta chain) was captured by sequencing in a study of blood T cell repertoires in COVID-19. The method was immunoSEQ multiplex PCR; TCRdb's version includes in-frame clones alone and lacks a portion of them. The sample gives approximately 300,000 clones, roughly 84% of which show up once; 0.7% to 0.9% is in the top ten. This CDR3 comprises 13 residues. Per the germline V gene, CDR1 is MNHNS and CDR2 is SASEGT. V dropped 3 bases and J dropped 8; count of bases not matched to a gene: 3. One Seattle source followed patients from active infection through their disease course. The TCR comes from a human donor with COVID-19, enrolled during active disease. The donor label of this sample is uncertain. The chain combines TRBV6-1 with TRBJ1-4; TRBD1 aligns across 7 bases. Material: peripheral blood. CDR3 sequence reads: CASSELDREKLFF. The CDR3 DNA follows: TGTGCCAGCAGTGAGTTGGACAGGGAAAAACTGTTTTTT.